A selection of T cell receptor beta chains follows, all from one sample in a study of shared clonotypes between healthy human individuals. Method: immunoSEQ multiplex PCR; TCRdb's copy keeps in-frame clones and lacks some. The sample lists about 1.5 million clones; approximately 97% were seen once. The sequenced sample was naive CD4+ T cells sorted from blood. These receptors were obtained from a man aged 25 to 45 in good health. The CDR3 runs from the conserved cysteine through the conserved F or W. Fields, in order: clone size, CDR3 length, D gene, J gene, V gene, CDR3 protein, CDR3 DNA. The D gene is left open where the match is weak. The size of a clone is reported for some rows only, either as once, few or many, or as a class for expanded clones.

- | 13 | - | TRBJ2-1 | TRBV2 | CACSGTSYNEQFF | TGTGCCTGCTCCGGGACTTCATACAATGAGCAGTTCTTC
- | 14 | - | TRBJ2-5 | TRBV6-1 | CASSPLGDQETQYF | TGTGCCAGCAGCCCACTGGGCGACCAAGAGACCCAGTACTTC
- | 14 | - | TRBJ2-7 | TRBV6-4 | CASRSAASSYEQYF | TGTGCCAGCAGGAGTGCGGCTAGCTCCTACGAGCAGTACTTC
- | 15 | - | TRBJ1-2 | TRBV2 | CASSAFRETNYGYTF | TGTGCCAGCAGTGCTTTCAGAGAAACTAACTATGGCTACACCTTC
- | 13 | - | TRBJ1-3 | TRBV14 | CASSQLSGNTIYF | TGTGCCAGCAGCCAACTCTCTGGAAACACCATATATTTT
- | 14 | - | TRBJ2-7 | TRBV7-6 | CASSLSPPSYEQYF | TGTGCCAGCAGCTTAAGCCCCCCCTCCTACGAGCAGTACTTC
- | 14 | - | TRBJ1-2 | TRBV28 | CASSRHSRGYGYTF | TGTGCCAGCAGCCGCCACTCCAGGGGCTATGGCTACACCTTC
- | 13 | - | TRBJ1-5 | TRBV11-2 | CASSPGVVQPQHF | TGTGCCAGCAGCCCTGGTGTAGTTCAGCCCCAGCATTTT
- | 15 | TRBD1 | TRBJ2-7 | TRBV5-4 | CASGPPGTATYEQYF | TGTGCCAGCGGCCCACCCGGGACAGCTACCTACGAGCAGTACTTC
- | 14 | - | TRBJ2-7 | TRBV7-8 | CASSFQSGSYEQYF | TGTGCCAGCAGCTTTCAGTCGGGATCCTACGAGCAGTACTTC
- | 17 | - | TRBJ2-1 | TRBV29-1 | CSVEEGLRTASYNEQFF | TGCAGCGTTGAAGAAGGATTGAGGACAGCCTCCTACAATGAGCAGTTCTTC
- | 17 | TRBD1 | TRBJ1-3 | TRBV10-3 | CAISERGGGNSGNTIYF | TGTGCCATCAGTGAGAGAGGAGGGGGCAACTCTGGAAACACCATATATTTT
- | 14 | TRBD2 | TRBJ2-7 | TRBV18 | CASSPQATSNEQYF | TGTGCCAGCTCACCACAGGCGACTAGCAACGAGCAGTACTTC
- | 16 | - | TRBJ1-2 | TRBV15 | CATSRDLRQGNYGYTF | TGTGCCACCAGCAGAGATTTGAGGCAGGGAAACTATGGCTACACCTTC
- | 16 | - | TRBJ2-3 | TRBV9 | CASSERGSQGEDTQYF | TGTGCCAGCAGCGAGAGGGGGTCTCAGGGAGAGGATACGCAGTATTTT
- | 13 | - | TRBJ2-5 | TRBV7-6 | CASSLGSQETQYF | TGTGCCAGCAGCTTAGGCAGCCAAGAGACCCAGTACTTC
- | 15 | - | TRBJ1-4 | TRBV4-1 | CASSQVGAGREKLFF | TGCGCCAGCAGCCAAGTGGGGGCCGGGCGAGAAAAACTGTTTTTT
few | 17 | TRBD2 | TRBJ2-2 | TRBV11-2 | CASSLSSGTSNTGELFF | TGTGCCAGCAGCTTGAGTAGCGGGACGTCGAACACCGGGGAGCTGTTTTTT
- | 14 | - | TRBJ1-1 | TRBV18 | CASSIGGLNTEAFF | TGTGCCAGCTCCATTGGAGGGTTGAACACTGAAGCTTTCTTT
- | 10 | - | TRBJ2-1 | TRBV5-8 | CASPINEQFF | TGTGCCAGTCCTATTAACGAGCAGTTCTTC
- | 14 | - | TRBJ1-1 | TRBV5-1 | CASSLVGAVTEAFF | TGCGCCAGCAGCTTGGTTGGGGCTGTCACTGAAGCTTTCTTT
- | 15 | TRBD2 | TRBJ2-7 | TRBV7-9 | CASSLLAGGLYEQYF | TGTGCCAGCAGCCTGCTAGCGGGAGGTCTTTACGAGCAGTACTTC
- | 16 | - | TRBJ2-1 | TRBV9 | CASSVGDQSSYNEQFF | TGTGCCAGCAGCGTAGGGGACCAAAGCTCCTACAATGAGCAGTTCTTC
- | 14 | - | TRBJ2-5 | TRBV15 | CATSRVDPGETQYF | TGTGCCACCAGCAGAGTGGACCCCGGAGAGACCCAGTACTTC